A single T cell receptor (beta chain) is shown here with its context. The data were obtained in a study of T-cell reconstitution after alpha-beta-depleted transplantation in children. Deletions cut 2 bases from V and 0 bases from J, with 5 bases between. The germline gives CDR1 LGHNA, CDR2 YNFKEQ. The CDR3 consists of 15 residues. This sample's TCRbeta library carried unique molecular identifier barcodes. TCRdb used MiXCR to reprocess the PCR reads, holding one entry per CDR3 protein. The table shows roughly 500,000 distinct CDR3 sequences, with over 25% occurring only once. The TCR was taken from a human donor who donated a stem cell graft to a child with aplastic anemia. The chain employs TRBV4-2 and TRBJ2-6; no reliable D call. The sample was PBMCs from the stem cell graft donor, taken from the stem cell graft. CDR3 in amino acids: CASSQYISGANVLTF. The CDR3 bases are TGTGCCAGCAGCCAATATATCTCTGGGGCCAACGTCCTGACTTTC.